The 13 T cell receptor beta chains below come from one sample, sequenced in a study of shared clonotypes between healthy human individuals (TCRdb year 2020). Library preparation used the immunoSEQ multiplex PCR assay. In its TCRdb copy, this immuneACCESS table keeps in-frame sequences only and misses some clones. Where compared with another copy, unresolved V genes explain less than half of these, and the others have no known cause. Counted in this sample were approximately 2.3 million clones; more than 80% of them appeared once. The ten largest clones represent 0.35% to 0.5% of the sample. Sequencing input: naive CD4+ T cells from PBMCs. The sample's cell subset or site label, decoded: CD45RA+ positively selected. The receptors derive from a man between 18 and 29 years old in good health. Some clones in this sample may be carry-over from other donors' samples.

CDR3 DNA sequence: TGTGCCAGCAGCCCAGGTCGGGCTTCCAACACCGGGGAGCTGTTTTTT. Residues: CASSPGRASNTGELFF. This sequence joins TRBV7-3 and TRBJ2-2; D remains unclear. V was clipped by 5 bases and J by 2 bases, with 15 bases between them. This CDR3 comprises 16 residues. The germline V gene encodes CDR1 SGHTA and CDR2 FQGTGA.

This sequence joins TRBV30 and TRBJ1-1; 8 bases are shared with TRBD1. From germline, CDR1 is GTSNPN and CDR2 SVGIG (reference sequence). The trim removed 4 bases at V and 5 bases at J, leaving 6 bases unmatched. This CDR3 is 13 amino acids long. The CDR3, as DNA: TGTGCCTGGACCCTCGACAGGGGTACTGAAGCTTTCTTT. This codes for CAWTLDRGTEAFF.

V and J are TRBV5-1 and TRBJ1-2, with 7 bases that match TRBD1. The CDR3 consists of 14 residues. Germline trimming cut 2 bases from V and 6 bases from J; bases unmatched to any gene: 7. Germline loops: CDR1 SGHRS, CDR2 YFSETQ. For the CDR3, the DNA is TGCGCCAGCAGCTTTCGGGACAGCGATGATGGCTACACCTTC. Its protein is CASSFRDSDDGYTF.

The chain has TRBV28 and TRBJ1-2, with 8 bases aligning to TRBD1. The CDR3 runs 13 residues. V shed 4 bases and J 12 bases; nucleotides not matched to a gene: 10. Germline CDR1 reads MDHEN; CDR2 reads SYDVKM. The CDR3 is CASSSGQGDGNTF. For the CDR3, the DNA is TGTGCCAGCAGTTCCGGACAGGGTGACGGTAACACCTTC.

This chain uses TRBV5-1 with TRBJ2-7; TRBD2 aligns across 10 bases. CDR1 and CDR2 (germline): SGHRS, YFSETQ. The CDR3 has 15 residues. V shed 1 base and J 7 bases; nucleotides not matched to a gene: 8. The chain's CDR3 is CASSLSPSGSQEQYF. The CDR3 DNA reads as TGCGCCAGCAGCTTGTCTCCTAGCGGGAGTCAGGAGCAGTACTTC.

Here the CDR3 reads CASSLGRIQGPANTGELFF. The CDR3 nucleotides read TGTGCCAGCAGCTTAGGCCGGATACAGGGCCCGGCGAACACCGGGGAGCTGTTTTTT. The V gene is TRBV7-9, the J gene TRBJ2-2, with D perhaps matching TRBD1 (6 bases). This CDR3 contains 19 residues. V was clipped by 1 base and J by 0 bases, with 18 bases between them. Germline V gene data show CDR1 as SEHNR and CDR2 as FQNEAQ (reference sequence).

The V call is TRBV6-6, the J call TRBJ2-7, with D unclear. Trimming removed 4 bases from V and 4 bases from J, with 8 bases in between. The germline gives CDR1 MNHNY, CDR2 SVGAGI (reference sequence). The CDR3 spans 12 residues. CDR3 DNA sequence: TGTGCCAGCAGTTCGAGCCTGTACGAGCAGTACTTC. Its translation is CASSSSLYEQYF.

The V and J genes are TRBV4-2 and TRBJ2-2, with a tentative D call TRBD2 (6 bases). The CDR3 consists of 18 residues. Germline CDR1 is LGHNA and CDR2 is YNFKEQ. Trimming took off 2 bases at V and 4 bases at J, with 20 bases between the two ends. CDR3: CASSQKRRERSVTGELFF. The DNA for the CDR3 is TGTGCCAGCAGCCAAAAAAGGAGGGAGAGGTCGGTCACCGGGGAGCTGTTTTTT.

The rearrangement links TRBV5-4 to TRBJ2-6; the D call may be TRBD1 or TRBD2 (5 bases each). The CDR3 is 19 residues long. V was clipped by 2 bases and J by 1 base, with 19 bases between them. Germline lookup yields CDR1 SGHNT and CDR2 YYREEE (reference sequence). For the CDR3, the DNA is TGTGCCAGCAGCTTTATATTACGGGGCTACTCTTCTGGGGCCAACGTCCTGACTTTC. As protein: CASSFILRGYSSGANVLTF.

This chain joins TRBV9 and TRBJ2-5; a possible D gene is TRBD1 (5 bases). V was pared by 3 bases and J by 5 bases, with 14 bases between. Germline CDR1 SGDLS, CDR2 YYNGEE. This CDR3 has 14 residues. The DNA for the CDR3 is TGTGCCAGCAGCGGTTCACAGGTTTTGGAGACCCAGTACTTC. It yields the protein CASSGSQVLETQYF.

The V call is TRBV7-9, the J call TRBJ2-1, with a possible D match to TRBD2 (6 bases). This CDR3 spans 17 amino acids. Germline CDR1 is SEHNR and CDR2 is FQNEAQ (reference sequence). V shed 7 bases and J shed 1 base, with 20 bases lying between them. The CDR3 region has the DNA TGTGCCAGCACCCGCAAAACCTCGGGACTTTCCTACAATGAGCAGTTCTTC. This sequence encodes CASTRKTSGLSYNEQFF.

This chain links TRBV30 with TRBJ2-5; D uncertain. Germline CDR1 GTSNPN, CDR2 SVGIG (reference sequence). The CDR3 runs to 13 residues. V shed 1 base and J shed 3 bases, with 9 bases lying between them. This CDR3 is CAWSATAEETQYF. The CDR3 nucleotides are TGTGCCTGGAGTGCAACAGCAGAAGAGACCCAGTACTTC.

CDR3 nucleotide sequence: TGTGCCAGAAGCGGCGGGGACGACCAGGCGGAGGATACGCAGTATTTT. Encoded protein: CARSGGDDQAEDTQYF. V is TRBV5-3 and J is TRBJ2-3, with D perhaps TRBD2 (6 bases). TRBV5-3 is classed as an ORF, of uncertain function. This CDR3 spans 16 amino acids. Trimming took off 4 bases at V and 6 bases at J, with 21 bases between the two ends.